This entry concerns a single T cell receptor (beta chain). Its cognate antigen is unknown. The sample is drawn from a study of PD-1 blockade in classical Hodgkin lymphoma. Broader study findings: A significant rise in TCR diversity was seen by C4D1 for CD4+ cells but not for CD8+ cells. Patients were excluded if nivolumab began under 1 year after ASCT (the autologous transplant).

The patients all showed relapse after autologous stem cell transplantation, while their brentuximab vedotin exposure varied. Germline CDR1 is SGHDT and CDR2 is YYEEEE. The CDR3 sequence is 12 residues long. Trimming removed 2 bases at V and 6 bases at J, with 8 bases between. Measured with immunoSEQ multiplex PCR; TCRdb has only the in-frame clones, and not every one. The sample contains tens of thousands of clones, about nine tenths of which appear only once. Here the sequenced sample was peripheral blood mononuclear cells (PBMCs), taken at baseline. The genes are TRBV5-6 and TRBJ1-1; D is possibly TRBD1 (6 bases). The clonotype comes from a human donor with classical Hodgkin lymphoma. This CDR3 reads CASSFPGAEAFF. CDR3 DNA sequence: TGTGCCAGCAGCTTCCCAGGGGCTGAAGCTTTCTTT.